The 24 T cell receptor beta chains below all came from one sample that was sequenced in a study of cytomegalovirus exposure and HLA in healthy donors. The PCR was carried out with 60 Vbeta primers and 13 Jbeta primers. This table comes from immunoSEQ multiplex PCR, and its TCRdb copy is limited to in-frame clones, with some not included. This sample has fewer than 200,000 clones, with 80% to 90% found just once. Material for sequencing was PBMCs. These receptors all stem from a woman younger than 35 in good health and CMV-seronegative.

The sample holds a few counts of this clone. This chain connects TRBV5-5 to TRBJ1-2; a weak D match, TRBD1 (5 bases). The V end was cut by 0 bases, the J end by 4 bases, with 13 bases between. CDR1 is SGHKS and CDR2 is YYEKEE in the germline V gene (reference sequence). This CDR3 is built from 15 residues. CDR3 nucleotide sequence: TGTGCCAGCAGCTTGGAGGGGCAGGGAAGCTATGGCTACACCTTC. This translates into CASSLEGQGSYGYTF.

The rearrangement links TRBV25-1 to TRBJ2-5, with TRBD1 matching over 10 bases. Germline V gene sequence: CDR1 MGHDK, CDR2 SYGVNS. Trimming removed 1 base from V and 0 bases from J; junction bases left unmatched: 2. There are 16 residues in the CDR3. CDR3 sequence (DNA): TGTGCCAGCAGTGAATTGGGACAGGGGTACCAAGAGACCCAGTACTTC. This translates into CASSELGQGYQETQYF.

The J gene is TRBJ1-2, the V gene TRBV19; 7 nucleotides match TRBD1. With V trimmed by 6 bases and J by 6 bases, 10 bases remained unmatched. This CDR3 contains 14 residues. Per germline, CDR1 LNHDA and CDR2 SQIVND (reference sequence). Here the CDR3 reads CASRPQGEFNGYTF. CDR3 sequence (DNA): TGTGCCAGTAGGCCTCAGGGGGAGTTTAATGGCTACACCTTC.

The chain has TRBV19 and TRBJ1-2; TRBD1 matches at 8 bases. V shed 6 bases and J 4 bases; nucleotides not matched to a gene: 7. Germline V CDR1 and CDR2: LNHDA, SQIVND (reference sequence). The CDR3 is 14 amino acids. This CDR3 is CASSPTGDSYGYTF. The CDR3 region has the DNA TGTGCCAGTAGCCCGACAGGGGATTCCTATGGCTACACCTTC.

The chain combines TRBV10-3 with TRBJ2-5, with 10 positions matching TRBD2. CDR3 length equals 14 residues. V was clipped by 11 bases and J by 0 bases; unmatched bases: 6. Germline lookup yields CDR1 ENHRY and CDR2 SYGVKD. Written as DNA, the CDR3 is TGTGCCGTCGTAGCGGGAGGCAACCAAGAGACCCAGTACTTC. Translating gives CAVVAGGNQETQYF.

DNA of the CDR3: TGTGCCTCCCGGGACAGGGCCTCCAATCAGCCCCAGCATTTT. Its translation is CASRDRASNQPQHF. This sequence joins TRBV19 and TRBJ1-5, with TRBD1 matching 9 bases. The CDR3 has 14 amino acids. Germline V gives CDR1 LNHDA, CDR2 SQIVND (reference sequence). With V trimmed by 11 bases and J by 3 bases, 8 bases remained unmatched. The variable domain in full, completed from reference TRBV19 and TRBJ1-5, reads DGGITQSPKYLFRKEGQNVTLSCEQNLNHDAMYWYRQDPGQGLRLIYYSQIVNDFQKGDIAEGYSVSREKKESFPLTVTSAQKNPTAFYLCASRDRASNQPQHFGDGTRLSIL.

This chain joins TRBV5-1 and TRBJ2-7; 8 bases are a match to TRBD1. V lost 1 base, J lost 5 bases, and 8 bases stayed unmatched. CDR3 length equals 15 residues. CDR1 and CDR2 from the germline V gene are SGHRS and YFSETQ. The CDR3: CASSLNRAGGHEQYF. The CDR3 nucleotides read TGCGCCAGCAGCTTGAATCGGGCAGGGGGCCACGAGCAGTACTTC.

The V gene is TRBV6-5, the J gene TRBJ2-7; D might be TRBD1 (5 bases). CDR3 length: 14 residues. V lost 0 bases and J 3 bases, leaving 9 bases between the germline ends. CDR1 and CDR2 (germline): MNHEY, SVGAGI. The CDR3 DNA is TGTGCCAGCAGTTACTCGAGGCAGGGCTACGAGCAGTACTTC. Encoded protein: CASSYSRQGYEQYF.

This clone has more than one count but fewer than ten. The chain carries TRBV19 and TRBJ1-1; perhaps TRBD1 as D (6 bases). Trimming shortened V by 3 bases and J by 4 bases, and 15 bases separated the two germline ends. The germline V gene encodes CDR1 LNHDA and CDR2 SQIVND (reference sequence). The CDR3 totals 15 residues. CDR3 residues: CASSIGGGAGTEAFF. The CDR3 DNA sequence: TGTGCCAGTAGTATTGGGGGGGGCGCGGGCACTGAAGCTTTCTTT.

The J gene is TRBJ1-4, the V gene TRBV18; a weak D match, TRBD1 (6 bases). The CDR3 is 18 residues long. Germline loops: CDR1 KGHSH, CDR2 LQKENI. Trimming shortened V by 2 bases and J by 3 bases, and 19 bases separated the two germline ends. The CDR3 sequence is CASSPRMSRQAPNEKLFF. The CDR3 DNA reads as TGTGCCAGCTCACCAAGGATGTCTCGACAGGCCCCTAATGAAAAACTGTTTTTT.

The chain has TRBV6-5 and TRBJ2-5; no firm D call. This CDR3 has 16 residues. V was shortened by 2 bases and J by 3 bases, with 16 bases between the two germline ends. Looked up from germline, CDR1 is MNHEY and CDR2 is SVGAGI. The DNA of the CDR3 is TGTGCCAGCAGTTACGTCGAGAGGTACTATAAAGAGACCCAGTACTTC. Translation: CASSYVERYYKETQYF.

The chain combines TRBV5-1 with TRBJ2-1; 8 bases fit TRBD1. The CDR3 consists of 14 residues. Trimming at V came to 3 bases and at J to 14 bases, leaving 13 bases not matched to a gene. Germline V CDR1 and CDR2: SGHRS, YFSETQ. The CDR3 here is CASSSSDRAGRKFF. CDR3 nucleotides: TGCGCCAGCAGCTCCTCGGACAGGGCAGGAAGAAAGTTCTTC. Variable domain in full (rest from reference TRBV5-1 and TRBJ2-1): KAGVTQTPRYLIKTRGQQVTLSCSPISGHRSVSWYQQTPGQGLQFLFEYFSETQRNKGNFPGRFSGRQFSNSRSEMNVSTLELGDSALYLCASSSSDRAGRKFFGPGTRLTVL.

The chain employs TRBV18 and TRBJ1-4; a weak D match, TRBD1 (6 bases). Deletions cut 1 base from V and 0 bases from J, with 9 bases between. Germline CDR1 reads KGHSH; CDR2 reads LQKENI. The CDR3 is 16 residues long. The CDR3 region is CASSPLTGTTNEKLFF. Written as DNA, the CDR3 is TGTGCCAGCTCACCACTAACAGGGACAACTAATGAAAAACTGTTTTTT.

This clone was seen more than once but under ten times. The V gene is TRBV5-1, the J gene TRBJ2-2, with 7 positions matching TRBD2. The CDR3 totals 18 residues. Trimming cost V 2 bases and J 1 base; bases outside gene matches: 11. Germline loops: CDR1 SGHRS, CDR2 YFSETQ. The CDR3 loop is CASSFDGGSGMNTGELFF. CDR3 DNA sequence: TGCGCCAGCAGCTTTGATGGGGGGAGCGGGATGAACACCGGGGAGCTGTTTTTT.

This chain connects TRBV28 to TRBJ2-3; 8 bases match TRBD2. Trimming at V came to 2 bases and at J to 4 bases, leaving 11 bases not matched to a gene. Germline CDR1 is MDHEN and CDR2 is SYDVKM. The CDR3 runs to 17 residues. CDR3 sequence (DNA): TGTGCCAGCAGTTTAACACGGGAGGGCCTTTTGGCAGATACGCAGTATTTT. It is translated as CASSLTREGLLADTQYF.

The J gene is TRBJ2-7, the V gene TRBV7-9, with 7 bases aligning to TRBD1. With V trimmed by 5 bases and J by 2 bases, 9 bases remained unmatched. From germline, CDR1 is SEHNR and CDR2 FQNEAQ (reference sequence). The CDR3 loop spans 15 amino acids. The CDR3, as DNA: TGTGCCAGCAGCCGAGGACAGGACGGAGCCTACGAGCAGTACTTC. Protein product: CASSRGQDGAYEQYF.

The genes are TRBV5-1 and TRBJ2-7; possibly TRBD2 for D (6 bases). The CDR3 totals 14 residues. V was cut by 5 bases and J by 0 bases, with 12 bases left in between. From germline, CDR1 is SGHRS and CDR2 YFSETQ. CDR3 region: CASRLADASYEQYF. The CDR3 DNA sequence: TGCGCCAGCAGATTAGCGGATGCCTCCTACGAGCAGTACTTC.

The CDR3 loop reads CASSETGESYNEQFF. For the CDR3, the DNA is TGTGCCAGCAGTGAAACGGGAGAATCCTACAATGAGCAGTTCTTC. The V call is TRBV9, the J call TRBJ2-1; TRBD2 might be the D (6 bases). The CDR3 consists of 15 residues. Germline lookup yields CDR1 SGDLS and CDR2 YYNGEE. Trimming removed 5 bases from V and 1 base from J, with 13 bases in between.

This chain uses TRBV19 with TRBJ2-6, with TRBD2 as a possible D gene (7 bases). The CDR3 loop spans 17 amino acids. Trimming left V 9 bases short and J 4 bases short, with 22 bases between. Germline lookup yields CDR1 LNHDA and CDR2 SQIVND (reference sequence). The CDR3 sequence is CASARGGVAAGANVLTF. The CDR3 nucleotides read TGTGCCAGCGCAAGGGGGGGGGTGGCGGCGGGGGCCAACGTCCTGACTTTC.

The CDR3 DNA reads as TGTGCCAGCTCACCGTCTAGCGGGGGGGATACGCAGTATTTT. This gives the protein CASSPSSGGDTQYF. The V and J genes are TRBV18 and TRBJ2-3; 11 nucleotides agree with TRBD2. V lost 3 bases and J lost 6; bases outside the gene matches: 2. Looked up from germline, CDR1 is KGHSH and CDR2 is LQKENI. This CDR3 region has 14 residues.

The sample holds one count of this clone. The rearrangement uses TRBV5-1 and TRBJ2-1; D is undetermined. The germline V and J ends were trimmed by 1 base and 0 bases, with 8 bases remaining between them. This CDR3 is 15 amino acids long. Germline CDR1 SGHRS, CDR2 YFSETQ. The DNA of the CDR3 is TGCGCCAGCAGCTTGAACGTAGCCTCCTACAATGAGCAGTTCTTC. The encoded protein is CASSLNVASYNEQFF.

CDR3 residues: CAISESATKNIQYF. Written as DNA, the CDR3 is TGTGCCATCAGTGAGTCAGCGACCAAAAACATTCAGTACTTC. The chain links TRBV10-3 to TRBJ2-4; D is ambiguous. The CDR3 length is 14 residues. The ends were cut back, 0 bases at V and 2 bases at J, with 5 bases in the middle. Per germline, CDR1 ENHRY and CDR2 SYGVKD.

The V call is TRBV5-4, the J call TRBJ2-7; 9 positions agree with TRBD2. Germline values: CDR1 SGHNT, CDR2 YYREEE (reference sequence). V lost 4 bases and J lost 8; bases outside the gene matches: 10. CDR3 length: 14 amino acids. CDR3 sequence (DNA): TGTGCCAGCAGCCGAACCGGGACTAGCACCCAGCAGTACTTC. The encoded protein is CASSRTGTSTQQYF.

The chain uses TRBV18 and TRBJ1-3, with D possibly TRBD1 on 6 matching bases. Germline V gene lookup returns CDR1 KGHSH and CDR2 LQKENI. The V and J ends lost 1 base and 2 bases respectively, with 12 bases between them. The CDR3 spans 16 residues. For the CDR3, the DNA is TGTGCCAGCTCACCACTGGAACAGGGTACTGGAAACACCATATATTTT. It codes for CASSPLEQGTGNTIYF.